This T cell receptor beta chain was captured by sequencing in a study of blood T cell repertoires in COVID-19. Study-wide context: T cells, B-cell-depleted T cells, or PBMCs provided the cDNA or gDNA that served as material.

CDR3 length: 15 residues. Trimming cost V 0 bases and J 5 bases, with 14 bases left between them. CDR1 is SGDLS, CDR2 YYNGEE, per germline. Clones were sequenced by immunoSEQ multiplex PCR, and TCRdb holds only the in-frame ones, with some missing. The sample consists of under 300,000 clones, approximately 84% of them appearing once. The sample taken for sequencing was peripheral blood. The receptor was isolated from a human donor with COVID-19, enrolled during active disease. The donor label of this sample is uncertain. The V and J genes are TRBV9 and TRBJ2-5, with D perhaps matching TRBD2 (5 bases). The CDR3 reads CASSVGERPSETQYF. CDR3 nucleotides: TGTGCCAGCAGCGTAGGCGAGCGGCCGTCCGAGACCCAGTACTTC.